This record covers a single T cell receptor (beta chain). The entry originates in a study of T cells after posttransplantation cyclophosphamide. Sequenced by immunoSEQ multiplex PCR; TCRdb stores in-frame clones only, minus some. The repertoire holds about 66,000 clones, with around 93% as singletons. The CDR3 has 14 residues. Trimming stripped 6 bases from V and 8 bases from J, with 16 bases between. Per germline, CDR1 MDHEN and CDR2 SYDVKM. The chain has TRBV28 and TRBJ1-4, with D perhaps TRBD1 (6 bases). Sequencing used PBMCs. This receptor was obtained from a woman aged 25 to 45 in good health and a related stem cell transplant donor. CDR3 protein: CASRTQGGREKLFF. The CDR3 DNA follows: TGTGCCAGCAGAACACAGGGAGGTCGGGAAAAACTGTTTTTT. Looking up the rest from reference TRBV28 and TRBJ1-4 gives the full variable domain: DVKVTQSSRYLVKRTGEKVFLECVQDMDHENMFWYRQDPGLGLRLIYFSYDVKMKEKGDIPEGYSVSREKKERFSLILESASTNQTSMYLCASRTQGGREKLFFGSGTQLSVL.